This entry concerns a single TCR beta chain. The antigen is not known. The germline CDR1 and CDR2 sequences are SGHAT and FQNNGV. V dropped 0 bases and J dropped 6; count of bases not matched to a gene: 15. CDR3 length: 19 amino acids. The source of the sample is a study of T cell repertoires in cytomegalovirus infection. The overall study: Peptides in the study included HLA-C-restricted and HLA-B-restricted CMV epitopes. Indicated by public TCR beta signatures were CMV infection and matching HLA type.

General study points: HLA-C-restricted TCR beta clonotypes specific for CMV led the ex vivo response. Public TCR beta family frequency separated CMV-and-HLA carriers, including in an independent cohort.

TCRdb called the reads again in MiXCR, with one record for every CDR3 protein. The sample holds roughly 80,000 distinct CDR3 sequences, 20% to 30% seen once. This chain joins TRBV11-2 and TRBJ2-3; 10 positions match TRBD2. This clonotype originated in a human donor in good health (CMV status not recorded). Some clones in this sample may be carry-over from other donors' samples. Sequencing used CD8+ T cells from cultured PBMCs, obtained from culture after CMV antigen stimulation. Here the CDR3 DNA reads TGTGCCAGCAGCTTAGATCCCGGGGGCAGCGGGGGGGCCAAGGATACGCAGTATTTT. It yields the protein CASSLDPGGSGGAKDTQYF.